Included here is one T cell receptor (beta chain) sequence, with context. The V end was cut by 2 bases, the J end by 5 bases, with 10 bases between. Germline CDR1 and CDR2: GTSNPN and SVGIG (reference sequence). The CDR3 contains 14 residues. The sample originates from a study of blood T cell repertoires in COVID-19. Per the original data handling: Scientists estimated how many nucleated cells there were by amplifying reference gene primers. Profiling relied on immunoSEQ multiplex PCR, and the TCRdb table lists in-frame clones only, not all of them. V, J and clone size were drawn from that table, and D and trimming were deduced from the DNA. The repertoire holds more than 150,000 clones, around 86% seen once, with 2.7% in the top ten.

This TCR came from a man in his forties with active or convalescent COVID-19. Source material: peripheral blood. This chain uses TRBV30 with TRBJ1-6; a possible D gene is TRBD1 (6 bases). CDR3 bases: TGTGCCTGGAGTAACGGACAGAATAATTCACCCCTCCACTTT. It specifies CAWSNGQNNSPLHF.